The rows below give T cell receptor beta chains drawn from one sample of a study of T cell changes during pregnancy in multiple sclerosis. The protocol was immunoSEQ multiplex PCR, while the TCRdb copy is restricted to in-frame clones and leaves out a portion. The table includes roughly 68,000 clones, 92% detected once. Here the sequenced sample was peripheral blood, taken in the second trimester of pregnancy. The receptors originated from a female donor in good health, enrolled as a control in a pregnancy study. Each CDR3 is given with its conserved first and last residue. D genes are given only for firm matches. Only some rows state a clone size, as once, few, many or a class for expanded clones.

d_call | j_call | cdr3_length | v_call | clone_size | cdr3_nt | cdr3_aa
TRBD1 | TRBJ2-7 | 14 | TRBV19 | - | TGTGCCACTACGGTTCCGGGACAGGGCAACGAGCAGTACTTC | CATTVPGQGNEQYF
TRBD1 | TRBJ1-2 | 14 | TRBV5-1 | once | TGCGCCAGCAGCTCCATACAGGGGCAAGATGGCTACACCTTC | CASSSIQGQDGYTF
TRBD1 | TRBJ1-1 | 16 | TRBV6-1 | once | TGTGCCAGCAGTGATAGGGACAGGGGGCTGGACACTGAAGCTTTCTTT | CASSDRDRGLDTEAFF
TRBD2 | TRBJ2-1 | 16 | TRBV15 | - | TGTGCCACCAGCGGGGGACTAGCGGGGGGCCCCAATGAGCAGTTCTTC | CATSGGLAGGPNEQFF
- | TRBJ1-4 | 12 | TRBV19 | - | TGTGCCTCCAGGGTATCTAATGAAAAACTGTTTTTT | CASRVSNEKLFF
TRBD1 | TRBJ2-5 | 12 | TRBV27 | - | TGTGCCAGCAGGACAGGGATGGAGACCCAGTACTTC | CASRTGMETQYF
- | TRBJ2-1 | 19 | TRBV27 | - | TGTGCCAGCAGTTTCTCCCCTGGACAGTCACAAGGCTCCTACAATGAGCAGTTCTTC | CASSFSPGQSQGSYNEQFF
TRBD2 | TRBJ2-7 | 14 | TRBV11-2 | - | TGTGCCAGCACCCCTAGCGGGCCAGCCTACGAGCAGTACTTC | CASTPSGPAYEQYF
TRBD2 | TRBJ2-1 | 15 | TRBV4-3 | - | TGCGCCAGCAGTCCCGGGACTAGCGGATACAATGAGCAGTTCTTC | CASSPGTSGYNEQFF
- | TRBJ2-5 | 14 | TRBV28 | - | TGTGCCAGCAGTTCCTTGGAGTCATTGGAGACCCAGTACTTC | CASSSLESLETQYF
- | TRBJ1-1 | 12 | TRBV28 | - | TGTGCCAGCAGTTTCGCGGGCCGCGAAGCTTTCTTT | CASSFAGREAFF
TRBD1 | TRBJ1-2 | 15 | TRBV6-1 | once | TGTGCCAGCAGACTAGGGGAGGACAGGGGGCATGGCTACACCTTC | CASRLGEDRGHGYTF
- | TRBJ2-1 | 16 | TRBV5-1 | - | TGCGCCAGCAGCCCCCTGACTCGAAGCTCCTACAATGAGCAGTTCTTC | CASSPLTRSSYNEQFF
TRBD2 | TRBJ2-1 | 19 | TRBV15 | - | TGTGCCACCAGCAGTTCCGAAGTCGGCAAGGCGGGAGAGGTAGATGAGCAGTTCTTC | CATSSSEVGKAGEVDEQFF
- | TRBJ1-1 | 16 | TRBV5-1 | - | TGCGCCAGCAGCCAACGCAGGGGATCGGGTAATACTGAAGCTTTCTTT | CASSQRRGSGNTEAFF
TRBD2 | TRBJ2-1 | 17 | TRBV4-1 | - | TGCGCCAGCAGCCAAGCCCTAGCGGGGCGAAACAAGGTTGAGCAGTTCTTC | CASSQALAGRNKVEQFF
- | TRBJ2-3 | 12 | TRBV25-1 | - | TGTGCCAGCACCGCTAGAACAGATACGCAGTATTTT | CASTARTDTQYF
TRBD2 | TRBJ2-1 | 14 | TRBV25-1 | - | TGTGCCAGCAGTGGAATAGCGGGAGGCCATGAGCAGTTCTTC | CASSGIAGGHEQFF
- | TRBJ1-1 | 14 | TRBV5-1 | - | TGCGCCAGCAGCCCCGCCGGGGGGAACACTGAAGCTTTCTTT | CASSPAGGNTEAFF
- | TRBJ1-5 | 13 | TRBV30 | - | TGTGCCTGGAGTGTGCAGGATAATCAGCCCCAGCATTTT | CAWSVQDNQPQHF
- | TRBJ1-2 | 14 | TRBV14 | - | TGTGCCAGCAGCCAAGTCCGGGGGAACTATGGCTACACCTTC | CASSQVRGNYGYTF
- | TRBJ1-4 | 14 | TRBV4-1 | once | TGCGCCAGCAGCCAAGGCTCGGTATGGGAAAAACTGTTTTTT | CASSQGSVWEKLFF
- | TRBJ2-3 | 14 | TRBV4-2 | - | TGTGCCAGCAGCCAAGATCCGGGTATGGGTACGCAGTATTTT | CASSQDPGMGTQYF
- | TRBJ2-2 | 15 | TRBV4-2 | - | TGTGCCAGCAGCCAAGTGTTTCCGGGGGCCGGGGAGCTGTTTTTT | CASSQVFPGAGELFF
- | TRBJ2-7 | 14 | TRBV5-1 | - | TGCGCCAGCAGCTTGGACAGGAGAGACTACGAGCAGTACTTC | CASSLDRRDYEQYF
TRBD1 | TRBJ1-2 | 13 | TRBV2 | - | TGTGCCAGCACACCAGGGGGCAACTATGGCTACACCTTC | CASTPGGNYGYTF
TRBD1 | TRBJ2-7 | 11 | TRBV27 | - | TGTGCCACCGGACAGGGTTACGAGCAGTACTTC | CATGQGYEQYF
TRBD1 | TRBJ2-7 | 13 | TRBV29-1 | - | TGCAGCGTTGGCGGGACAGGGACCTCCGAGCAGTACTTC | CSVGGTGTSEQYF
TRBD2 | TRBJ2-7 | 16 | TRBV18 | - | TGTGCCAGCTCACCGGAAGCGGGAGGGAGCTCCTACGAGCAGTACTTC | CASSPEAGGSSYEQYF
- | TRBJ1-4 | 13 | TRBV6-1 | - | TGTGCCAGCAGTGAGGAGCGTCGTGAAAAACTGTTTTTT | CASSEERREKLFF
- | TRBJ1-4 | 15 | TRBV4-2 | - | TGTGCCAGCAGCCAAGGGACAGCAACTAATGAAAAACTGTTTTTT | CASSQGTATNEKLFF
- | TRBJ1-1 | 15 | TRBV5-4 | - | TGTGCCAGCAGCCCGGGGGGTTCGATGAACACTGAAGCTTTCTTT | CASSPGGSMNTEAFF
TRBD1 | TRBJ2-1 | 15 | TRBV28 | - | TGTGCCAGCAGTTCGCCCGGGACAGGGATTAATGAGCAGTTCTTC | CASSSPGTGINEQFF
TRBD2 | TRBJ2-3 | 16 | TRBV7-3 | - | TGTGCCAGCAGTCGAGAGGGACTAGTAGGAGGCGATACGCAGTATTTT | CASSREGLVGGDTQYF
TRBD1 | TRBJ2-2 | 15 | TRBV5-1 | - | TGCGCCAGCAGCCCGGGACAGGGAGGTACCGGGGAGCTGTTTTTT | CASSPGQGGTGELFF
TRBD1 | TRBJ1-1 | 15 | TRBV5-1 | - | TGCGCCAGCAGCCCTGGGGACAGGGCTGTGTGGGAAGCTTTCTTT | CASSPGDRAVWEAFF
- | TRBJ1-1 | 13 | TRBV5-6 | - | TGTGCCAGCAGCCGCAGGCCGCGCACTGAAGCTTTCTTT | CASSRRPRTEAFF
- | TRBJ2-4 | 11 | TRBV6-1 | few | TGTGCCAGCAGTGAAGCAGGGGGACACAACTTC | CASSEAGGHNF
- | TRBJ2-3 | 10 | TRBV19 | once | TGTGCCACTAGACGGGATACGCAGTATTTT | CATRRDTQYF
- | TRBJ2-3 | 15 | TRBV7-2 | - | TGTGCCAGCAGCTTAGTGAGGGGGTACACAGATACGCAGTATTTT | CASSLVRGYTDTQYF
- | TRBJ1-3 | 15 | TRBV4-2 | - | TGTGCCAGCAGCCAAGGGTTGGGCGCTGGAAACACCATATATTTT | CASSQGLGAGNTIYF
TRBD1 | TRBJ1-1 | 14 | TRBV7-2 | - | TGTGCCAGCAGCCCACTAACAGGGGCGGGTGAAGCTTTCTTT | CASSPLTGAGEAFF
TRBD2 | TRBJ2-3 | 15 | TRBV2 | - | TGTGCCAGCAGTGAGTCGGGGGGGCCAAGGGATACGCAGTATTTT | CASSESGGPRDTQYF
- | TRBJ1-1 | 13 | TRBV7-9 | - | TGTGCCAGTACTACGGGGATGAACACTGAAGCTTTCTTT | CASTTGMNTEAFF
- | TRBJ1-2 | 13 | TRBV28 | - | TGTGCCAGCAGTTCGGACGGAGGGTATGGCTACACCTTC | CASSSDGGYGYTF
- | TRBJ2-3 | 13 | TRBV4-1 | - | TGCGCCAGCAGCCAAGTATCCACAGATACGCAGTATTTT | CASSQVSTDTQYF
- | TRBJ2-3 | 14 | TRBV27 | - | TGTGCCAGCAGTTTGGGGGCACCAACAGATACGCAGTATTTT | CASSLGAPTDTQYF
- | TRBJ2-1 | 11 | TRBV20-1 | - | TGCAGTGCTGCCCCGCGGAATGAGCAGTTCTTC | CSAAPRNEQFF
- | TRBJ2-6 | 16 | TRBV7-9 | - | TGTGCCAGCAGCTTAGATGGGAGCTCTGGGGCCAACGTCCTGACTTTC | CASSLDGSSGANVLTF
TRBD2 | TRBJ2-5 | 17 | TRBV19 | - | TGTGCCAGTAGTATAGGTGCGGGACTAGCGGGGAGAGAGACCCAGTACTTC | CASSIGAGLAGRETQYF
- | TRBJ1-1 | 14 | TRBV2 | - | TGTGCCAGCGGGAGGGGGACGGAGAACACTGAAGCTTTCTTT | CASGRGTENTEAFF